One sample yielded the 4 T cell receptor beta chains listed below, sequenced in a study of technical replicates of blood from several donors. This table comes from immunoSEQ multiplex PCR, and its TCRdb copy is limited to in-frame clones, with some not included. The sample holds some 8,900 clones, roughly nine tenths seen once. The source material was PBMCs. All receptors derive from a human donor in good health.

CDR3 sequence reads: CASRPPGGLSYEQYF. The CDR3 DNA sequence: TGCGCCAGCCGTCCCCCAGGCGGACTCTCCTACGAGCAGTACTTC. This chain links TRBV5-1 with TRBJ2-7; TRBD2 might be the D (5 bases). Looked up from germline, CDR1 is SGHRS and CDR2 is YFSETQ. The ends were cut back, 7 bases at V and 0 bases at J, with 17 bases in the middle. This CDR3 contains 15 residues.

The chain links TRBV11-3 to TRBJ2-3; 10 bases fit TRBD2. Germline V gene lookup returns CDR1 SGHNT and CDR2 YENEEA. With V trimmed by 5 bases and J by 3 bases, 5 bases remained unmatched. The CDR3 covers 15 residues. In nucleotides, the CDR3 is TGTGCCAGCAGCCTCGGACTAGCGGAAACAGATACGCAGTATTTT. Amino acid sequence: CASSLGLAETDTQYF.

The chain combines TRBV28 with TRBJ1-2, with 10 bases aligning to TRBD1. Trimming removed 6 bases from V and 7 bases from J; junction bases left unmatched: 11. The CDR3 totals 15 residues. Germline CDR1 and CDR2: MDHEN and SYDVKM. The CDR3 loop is CASRDRGERLGGYTF. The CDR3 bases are TGTGCCAGCAGGGACAGGGGGGAACGATTAGGTGGCTACACCTTC.

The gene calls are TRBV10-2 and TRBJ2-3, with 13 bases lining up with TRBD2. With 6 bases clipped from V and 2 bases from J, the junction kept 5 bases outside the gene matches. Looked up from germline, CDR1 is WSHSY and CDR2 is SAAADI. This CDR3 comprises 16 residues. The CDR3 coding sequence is TGCGCCAGCAGCCTACTAGCGGGAGGGCCCACAGATACGCAGTATTTT. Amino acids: CASSLLAGGPTDTQYF.